Here is one TCR beta chain with its context. This CDR3 spans 16 amino acids. Trimming removed 0 bases from V and 4 bases from J, with 16 bases in between. The germline V gene has CDR1 MGHRA and CDR2 YSYEKL. The sample belongs to a study of cytotoxic CD8 clonotypes in ibrutinib-treated CLL. Sequencing was performed with immunoSEQ multiplex PCR; in TCRdb, only in-frame clones are kept and a portion is missing. The profile shows approximately 200,000 clones, approximately 68% of them singletons. The rearrangement links TRBV4-1 to TRBJ2-7, with D tentatively TRBD1 or TRBD2 (5 bases each). The TCR sequence derives from a human donor with chronic lymphocytic leukemia. The input for sequencing was PBMCs, taken after 24 months of ibrutinib treatment. This CDR3 is CASSQDGRGELYEQYF. In nucleotides, the CDR3 is TGCGCCAGCAGCCAAGATGGCCGGGGCGAGTTGTACGAGCAGTACTTC.